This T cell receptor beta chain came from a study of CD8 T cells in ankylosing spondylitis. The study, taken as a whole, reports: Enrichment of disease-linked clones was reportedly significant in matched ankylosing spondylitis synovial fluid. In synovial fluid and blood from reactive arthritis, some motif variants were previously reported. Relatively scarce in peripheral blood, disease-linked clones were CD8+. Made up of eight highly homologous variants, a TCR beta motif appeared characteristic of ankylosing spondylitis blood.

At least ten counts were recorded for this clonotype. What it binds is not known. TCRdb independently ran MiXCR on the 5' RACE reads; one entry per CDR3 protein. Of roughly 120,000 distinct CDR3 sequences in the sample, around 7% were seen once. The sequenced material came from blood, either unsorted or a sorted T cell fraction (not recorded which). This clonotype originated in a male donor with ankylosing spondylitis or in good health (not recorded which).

This chain's CDR3 is CASSSGVSKNIQYF. The CDR3 DNA reads TGTGCCAGCAGCTCAGGGGTATCCAAAAACATTCAGTACTTC. This sequence joins TRBV12-3 or TRBV12-4 and TRBJ2-4, with D perhaps TRBD1 (6 bases). The V gene lost 6 bases and the J gene lost 2 bases, with 11 bases spanning the gap. CDR3 length: 14 residues.